A single sample gave rise to the 27 T cell receptor beta chains below, sequenced in a study of siplizumab effects on memory and regulatory T cells (dated by TCRdb to between 2018 and 2020). Preparation of the library involved the immunoSEQ multiplex PCR assay. TCRdb retrieved this table from immuneACCESS and kept in-frame rearrangements only. Not all clones are present; in checked studies, unresolved V genes account for under half, and no reason is known for the remainder. This sample has approximately 65,000 clones in its table, and 83% of those were observed once. The ten largest account for 3.5% to 4.5% of the sample. The sample taken for sequencing was memory CD4+ T cells sorted from blood. Explained via the paper, the cell subset or site label denotes: unstimulated CD4+ memory T cells. All receptors derive from a human donor in good health.

The V call is TRBV19, the J call TRBJ2-6; unclear D gene. Trimming shortened V by 1 base and J by 7 bases, and 8 bases separated the two germline ends. CDR1 LNHDA and CDR2 SQIVND come from the germline V gene (reference sequence). CDR3 length: 14 amino acids. CDR3 amino acids: CASSIAGKANVLTF. CDR3 nucleotide sequence: TGTGCCAGTAGTATAGCTGGGAAAGCCAACGTCCTGACTTTC.

As concerns this clone: The identical CDR3 is also encoded by other nucleotide sequences in the sample. This rearrangement joins TRBV6-5 to TRBJ1-2; 8 bases match TRBD1. The CDR3 spans 15 residues. The ends lost 7 bases at V and 7 bases at J; junction bases unmatched: 14. The germline CDR1 and CDR2 sequences are MNHEY and SVGAGI. CDR3 residues: CASTFGQGAQSGYTF. CDR3 nucleotide sequence: TGTGCCAGCACCTTCGGGCAGGGGGCGCAAAGTGGCTACACCTTC.

The chain combines TRBV5-1 with TRBJ2-5; 13 nucleotides line up with TRBD2. CDR1 and CDR2 from the germline V gene are SGHRS and YFSETQ. The CDR3 covers 17 residues. Trimming took 5 bases from V and 4 from J; bases not matched to a gene: 11. This CDR3 is CASRELAGGHQGETQYF. The CDR3 DNA reads as TGCGCCAGCAGGGAACTAGCGGGGGGGCACCAGGGAGAGACCCAGTACTTC.

The V and J genes are TRBV7-2 and TRBJ1-2; D remains unclear. CDR1 and CDR2 (germline): SGHTA, FQGNSA. There are 12 residues in the CDR3. The V and J ends lost 9 bases and 2 bases respectively, with 10 bases between them. The CDR3: CASDRRNYGYTF. The CDR3 DNA follows: TGTGCCAGTGACCGACGGAACTATGGCTACACCTTC.

The gene calls are TRBV19 and TRBJ2-4; D call uncertain. Looked up from germline, CDR1 is LNHDA and CDR2 is SQIVND (reference sequence). CDR3 length equals 15 residues. Trimming took off 8 bases at V and 0 bases at J, with 14 bases between the two ends. The CDR3 sequence is CASASQSLAKNIQYF. CDR3 nucleotides: TGTGCCAGTGCCAGCCAAAGTCTAGCCAAAAACATTCAGTACTTC. The full variable domain, rest sourced from reference TRBV19 and TRBJ2-4, is DGGITQSPKYLFRKEGQNVTLSCEQNLNHDAMYWYRQDPGQGLRLIYYSQIVNDFQKGDIAEGYSVSREKKESFPLTVTSAQKNPTAFYLCASASQSLAKNIQYFGAGTRLSVL.

V and J are TRBV28 and TRBJ1-5, with TRBD1 matching over 10 bases. The CDR3 sequence is 17 residues long. J gave up 6 bases and V 5 bases, and 13 bases lay outside the gene matches. Germline V CDR1 and CDR2: MDHEN, SYDVKM. The CDR3 DNA follows: TGTGCCAGCAGTCCCCATCAGGGACAGGGGCCGGGTCAGCCCCAGCATTTT. Translating gives CASSPHQGQGPGQPQHF.

The chain recombines TRBV5-6 with TRBJ2-3; D gene uncertain. This CDR3 contains 11 residues. From germline, CDR1 is SGHDT and CDR2 YYEEEE. V gave up 3 bases and J gave up 6 bases, with 5 bases separating them. CDR3 in amino acids: CASSSWDTQYF. CDR3 nucleotides: TGTGCCAGCAGCTCCTGGGATACGCAGTATTTT.

The chain has TRBV19 and TRBJ1-2; 9 bases are shared with TRBD1. Germline assignment: CDR1 LNHDA and CDR2 SQIVND (reference sequence). Germline trimming cut 7 bases from V and 8 bases from J; bases unmatched to any gene: 8. The CDR3 is made up of 13 amino acids. The CDR3 reads CASTLQGAGGYTF. The CDR3 DNA is TGTGCCAGTACCCTACAGGGGGCGGGGGGCTACACCTTC. The variable domain in full, with the rest retrieved from reference TRBV19 and TRBJ1-2, is DGGITQSPKYLFRKEGQNVTLSCEQNLNHDAMYWYRQDPGQGLRLIYYSQIVNDFQKGDIAEGYSVSREKKESFPLTVTSAQKNPTAFYLCASTLQGAGGYTFGSGTRLTVV.

J is TRBJ2-5 and V is TRBV5-1; the match to TRBD1 covers 8 bases. Unmatched junction bases numbered 4, after V lost 2 bases and J lost 4 bases. Looked up from germline, CDR1 is SGHRS and CDR2 is YFSETQ. The CDR3 covers 14 residues. The CDR3 sequence: CASSFAQGGETQYF. The CDR3, as DNA: TGCGCCAGCAGCTTTGCACAGGGGGGAGAGACCCAGTACTTC. Based on the CDR3 plus reference TRBV5-1 and TRBJ2-5, the full variable domain is KAGVTQTPRYLIKTRGQQVTLSCSPISGHRSVSWYQQTPGQGLQFLFEYFSETQRNKGNFPGRFSGRQFSNSRSEMNVSTLELGDSALYLCASSFAQGGETQYFGPGTRLLVL.

This chain links TRBV15 with TRBJ2-7; 8 nucleotides agree with TRBD2. The CDR3 has 15 amino acids. CDR1 is LNHNV, CDR2 YYDKDF, per germline (reference sequence). Germline trimming cut 6 bases from V and 3 bases from J; bases unmatched to any gene: 10. Written as DNA, the CDR3 is TGTGCCACCAGTACCCTAAGCGGGAGAAGCTACGAGCAGTACTTC. This gives the protein CATSTLSGRSYEQYF.

This sequence joins TRBV6-5 and TRBJ1-2; D unclear. The CDR3 totals 13 residues. Germline-derived CDR1 and CDR2 are MNHEY and SVGAGI. The V end was cut by 6 bases, the J end by 0 bases, with 8 bases between. CDR3 in amino acids: CASSDGANYGYTF. DNA for the CDR3: TGTGCCAGCAGCGACGGAGCTAACTATGGCTACACCTTC.

The rearrangement joins TRBV19 to TRBJ1-5; D may be TRBD1 (5 bases). The V gene's germline CDR1 is LNHDA and CDR2 SQIVND (reference sequence). Deletions cut 4 bases from V and 6 bases from J, with 19 bases between. The CDR3 is 16 residues long. CDR3 region: CASSTPQGSGSQPQHF. DNA of the CDR3: TGTGCCAGTAGTACCCCCCAGGGATCTGGGTCTCAGCCCCAGCATTTT.

V is TRBV25-1 and J is TRBJ2-5; tentatively, D is TRBD2 (7 bases). The V gene lost 7 bases and the J gene lost 5 bases, with 17 bases spanning the gap. CDR1 MGHDK and CDR2 SYGVNS come from the germline V gene. This CDR3 has 14 amino acids. The CDR3 DNA sequence: TGTGCCAGCAACCCGATGGGGGGGCCGGAGACCCAGTACTTC. Protein product: CASNPMGGPETQYF.

The chain recombines TRBV6-5 with TRBJ1-2; weak D call: TRBD1 (6 bases). This CDR3 is built from 15 residues. The V and J ends lost 7 bases and 8 bases respectively, with 23 bases between them. Germline CDR1 and CDR2: MNHEY and SVGAGI. The CDR3 bases are TGTGCCAGCACCTTCCAAACGTCAGGGGCGGGGGGCTACACCTTC. Its protein product is CASTFQTSGAGGYTF.

The V and J genes are TRBV6-6 and TRBJ2-5; a possible D gene is TRBD1 (6 bases). The CDR3 contains 14 residues. The germline V and J ends were trimmed by 5 bases and 2 bases, with 12 bases remaining between them. CDR1 MNHNY and CDR2 SVGAGI come from the germline V gene (reference sequence). The CDR3 nucleotides read TGTGCCAGCAGTGCCAGGGGTAAACAAGAGACCCAGTACTTC. It translates to CASSARGKQETQYF.

The chain is built from TRBV27 and TRBJ1-5, with 7 bases matching TRBD1. Germline lookup yields CDR1 MNHEY and CDR2 SMNVEV (reference sequence). CDR3 length: 16 residues. With V trimmed by 5 bases and J by 2 bases, 9 bases remained unmatched. The CDR3 region has the DNA TGTGCCAGCAGTAAAACCGGGACAGCAGGCAATCAGCCCCAGCATTTT. Translated: CASSKTGTAGNQPQHF.

This chain links TRBV5-4 with TRBJ2-2, with 9 bases identical to TRBD2. The CDR3 is 16 residues long. Germline V lookup: CDR1 SGHNT, CDR2 YYREEE (reference sequence). V was pared by 4 bases and J by 0 bases, with 4 bases of the junction left unmatched. The CDR3 reads CASSIQRGANTGELFF. DNA for the CDR3: TGTGCCAGCAGCATTCAGCGGGGGGCGAACACCGGGGAGCTGTTTTTT.

The chain links TRBV2 to TRBJ2-3, with 10 bases fitting TRBD1. This CDR3 has 13 residues. Germline V gene lookup returns CDR1 SNHLY and CDR2 FYNNEI. Unmatched junction bases numbered 5, after V lost 6 bases and J lost 8 bases. As DNA, the CDR3 is TGTGCCAGCAGGTGGGACAGGGGTGGTACGCAGTATTTT. Translating it yields CASRWDRGGTQYF. Filled out from reference TRBV2 and TRBJ2-3, the complete variable domain reads EPEVTQTPSHQVTQMGQEVILRCVPISNHLYFYWYRQILGQKVEFLVSFYNNEISEKSEIFDDQFSVERPDGSNFTLKIRSTKLEDSAMYFCASRWDRGGTQYFGPGTRLTVL.

The chain is built from TRBV6-5 and TRBJ2-7, with 9 bases fitting TRBD1. J was trimmed by 3 bases and V by 4 bases; bases with no gene match: 4. Germline V CDR1 and CDR2: MNHEY, SVGAGI. The CDR3 has 14 amino acids. The CDR3 loop is CASSFTGGSYEQYF. CDR3 nucleotide sequence: TGTGCCAGCAGTTTCACAGGGGGCAGCTACGAGCAGTACTTC.

V and J are TRBV5-1 and TRBJ2-3; TRBD2 agrees at 7 bases. The CDR3 runs 15 residues. Trimming removed 4 bases from V and 4 bases from J; junction bases left unmatched: 9. Germline V lookup: CDR1 SGHRS, CDR2 YFSETQ. CDR3 loop: CASSPAGVGPDTQYF. The CDR3 DNA reads as TGCGCCAGCAGCCCGGCGGGAGTGGGCCCAGATACGCAGTATTTT. The whole variable domain, filled in from reference TRBV5-1 and TRBJ2-3, reads KAGVTQTPRYLIKTRGQQVTLSCSPISGHRSVSWYQQTPGQGLQFLFEYFSETQRNKGNFPGRFSGRQFSNSRSEMNVSTLELGDSALYLCASSPAGVGPDTQYFGPGTRLTVL.

This clone was seen only once. V and J are TRBV5-1 and TRBJ2-3, with D hard to call. Trimming cost V 0 bases and J 3 bases, with 8 bases left between them. The CDR3 loop spans 14 amino acids. CDR1 and CDR2 from the germline V gene are SGHRS and YFSETQ. CDR3 amino acids: CASSLGGVTDTQYF. CDR3 bases: TGCGCCAGCAGCTTGGGCGGAGTAACAGATACGCAGTATTTT.

The CDR3 bases are TGTGCCAGCAGTTACTCAACGGGGAGTCGAGAGACCCAGTACTTC. It yields the protein CASSYSTGSRETQYF. The chain is built from TRBV6-5 and TRBJ2-5; tentatively, D is TRBD2 (5 bases). The CDR3 loop spans 15 amino acids. Germline V gene lookup returns CDR1 MNHEY and CDR2 SVGAGI. Trimming left V 0 bases short and J 4 bases short, with 12 bases between.

The chain joins TRBV5-1 to TRBJ2-7; 10 bases agree with TRBD1. Germline loops: CDR1 SGHRS, CDR2 YFSETQ. This CDR3 has 14 residues. The V gene end was trimmed by 0 bases and the J gene end by 3 bases; junction bases not matched to a gene: 0. CDR3 DNA: TGCGCCAGCAGCTTGGGGGACAGGGGCTACGAGCAGTACTTC. Residues: CASSLGDRGYEQYF.

This clone has a handful of counts. This chain connects TRBV6-1 to TRBJ2-7; no clear D gene. The CDR3 has 11 residues. With 3 bases removed from V and 4 bases from J, the gap between germline ends came to 4 bases. From germline, CDR1 is MNHNS and CDR2 SASEGT. CDR3 residues: CASSDQYEQYF. The DNA for the CDR3 is TGTGCCAGCAGTGATCAGTACGAGCAGTACTTC.

The J gene is TRBJ2-3, the V gene TRBV18; no clear D. Trimming left V 6 bases short and J 3 bases short, with 7 bases between. Germline V gene sequence: CDR1 KGHSH, CDR2 LQKENI. The CDR3 is made up of 12 amino acids. The CDR3 DNA reads TGTGCCAGCTCCGGGTCAACAGATACGCAGTATTTT. The encoded protein is CASSGSTDTQYF.

The CDR3 reads CASSRPSGQGLGGYTF. The DNA of the CDR3 is TGTGCCAGCAGCAGACCCTCGGGACAGGGATTAGGAGGCTACACCTTC. V is TRBV7-2 and J is TRBJ1-2; the match to TRBD1 covers 9 bases. CDR1 SGHTA and CDR2 FQGNSA come from the germline V gene. V lost 5 bases and J lost 8; bases outside the gene matches: 15. CDR3 length equals 16 residues.

J is TRBJ2-3 and V is TRBV12-5, with unresolved D. Trimming stripped 2 bases from V and 3 bases from J, with 6 bases between. Germline CDR1 and CDR2: LGHNT and FRNRAP. The CDR3 is 13 residues long. The CDR3 is CASGLTYTDTQYF. DNA for the CDR3: TGTGCTAGTGGTTTGACCTATACAGATACGCAGTATTTT.